This TCR beta chain was found in a study of T cells in Graves' hyperthyroidism and ophthalmopathy. Researchers amplified the TCR beta CDR3 regions from RNA transcripts. A set of HTBI primers served as the primers for a first-round RT-PCR of the TCR CDR3. In TCRdb, the multiplex PCR reads were re-called with MiXCR into one record per CDR3 protein. This sample yields fewer than 650,000 distinct CDR3 sequences, of which about 15% are seen a single time; approximately 5.7% belongs to the top ten. Uncontrolled infection, other autoimmune disease, pregnancy or lactation led to exclusion. Clinical symptoms, serum thyroxine and TRAb, thyroid ultrasound and orbital computed tomography were used for the diagnoses. The authors took PBMCs from 10 ml fresh peripheral blood. There are a few counts of this clonotype. The V gene's germline CDR1 is SGHRS and CDR2 YFSETQ. V lost 3 bases to trimming and J lost 6 bases, with 9 bases between them. This CDR3 spans 12 amino acids.

V and J are TRBV5-1 and TRBJ1-2; D not certain. Sequencing input: blood. The origin of this receptor is a woman in her thirties with Graves' hyperthyroidism that later progressed to Graves' ophthalmopathy. The CDR3 DNA sequence: TGCGCCAGCAGCTGGGAGATGAATGGCTACACCTTC. Amino acids: CASSWEMNGYTF. Full variable domain (missing parts from reference TRBV5-1 and TRBJ1-2): KAGVTQTPRYLIKTRGQQVTLSCSPISGHRSVSWYQQTPGQGLQFLFEYFSETQRNKGNFPGRFSGRQFSNSRSEMNVSTLELGDSALYLCASSWEMNGYTFGSGTRLTVV.